Listed here are 2 T cell receptor beta chains from one sample, sequenced in a study of blood T cell repertoires in COVID-19. TCRdb's table, derived via immunoSEQ multiplex PCR, lists solely in-frame clones and lacks some. The top ten clones hold roughly 5.3% of a sample with some 230,000 clones, 80% to 85% of them seen once. The material sequenced was peripheral blood. These receptors were collected from a woman aged 55-69 years who had recovered from COVID-19.

The V and J genes are TRBV5-1 and TRBJ1-4, with 9 nucleotides matching TRBD1. The J segment lost 6 bases and the V segment lost 0 bases, leaving 6 bases of the junction unmatched. There are 16 residues in the CDR3. Germline CDR1 is SGHRS and CDR2 is YFSETQ. CDR3 residues: CASSLGPRTGDEKLFF. The CDR3, as DNA: TGCGCCAGCAGCTTGGGTCCCAGGACAGGGGATGAAAAACTGTTTTTT.

This chain links TRBV19 with TRBJ2-5; D might be TRBD2 (5 bases). This CDR3 is built from 14 residues. The V end lost 6 bases, the J end lost 0 bases, and 11 bases lay between the germline ends. Germline V gene data show CDR1 as LNHDA and CDR2 as SQIVND (reference sequence). CDR3 DNA sequence: TGTGCCAGTAGGAAAACGGGGAACCAAGAGACCCAGTACTTC. Translating gives CASRKTGNQETQYF.